These T cell receptor beta chains were read from a single sample in a study of cytomegalovirus exposure and HLA in healthy donors. Sequencing used immunoSEQ multiplex PCR; TCRdb keeps in-frame clones, though not all of them. The sample lists under 250,000 clones, around 83% seen once, with 2.5% to 3.5% in the top ten. Material: PBMCs. These TCRs come from a middle-aged woman in good health and CMV-seronegative. CDR3s include the opening cysteine and the closing phenylalanine or tryptophan. The order of the fields is J gene, V gene, clone size, D gene, CDR3 DNA, CDR3 protein. D genes are given only for firm matches. The size of a clone is reported for some rows only, either as once, few or many, or as a class for expanded clones.

J gene: TRBJ2-7
V gene: TRBV9
clone size: .
D gene: TRBD1
CDR3 DNA: TGTGCCAGCAGCGTAGGGGGACAGGACTACGAGCAGTACTTC
CDR3 protein: CASSVGGQDYEQYF

J gene: TRBJ2-3
V gene: TRBV7-3
clone size: .
D gene: TRBD1
CDR3 DNA: TGTGCCAGCAGCCCAACAGGGGTTGTGACAGATACGCAGTATTTT
CDR3 protein: CASSPTGVVTDTQYF

J gene: TRBJ2-3
V gene: TRBV10-3
clone size: .
D gene: TRBD2
CDR3 DNA: TGTGCCATCAGTGCCCCGGCGGAACTAGCGGGAGTTGGAGATACGCAGTATTTT
CDR3 protein: CAISAPAELAGVGDTQYF

J gene: TRBJ1-1
V gene: TRBV19
clone size: .
D gene: .
CDR3 DNA: TGTGCCAGTAGTACCTACCGGGTAGGTAACACTGAAGCTTTCTTT
CDR3 protein: CASSTYRVGNTEAFF

J gene: TRBJ1-6
V gene: TRBV5-1
clone size: .
D gene: .
CDR3 DNA: TGCGCCAGCAGCTTCGAGTATAATTCACCCCTCCACTTT
CDR3 protein: CASSFEYNSPLHF

J gene: TRBJ2-3
V gene: TRBV5-4
clone size: .
D gene: TRBD1
CDR3 DNA: TGTGCCAGCAGCTATGCCCCGGGACAGGGTAGGGATACGCAGTATTTT
CDR3 protein: CASSYAPGQGRDTQYF

J gene: TRBJ2-5
V gene: TRBV5-1
clone size: .
D gene: TRBD2
CDR3 DNA: TGCGCCAGCAGCTTGGGGCTAGCGGCCCGACGCACGTACCAAGAGACCCAGTACTTC
CDR3 protein: CASSLGLAARRTYQETQYF

J gene: TRBJ2-3
V gene: TRBV29-1
clone size: once
D gene: TRBD1
CDR3 DNA: TGCAGCGTAGACACAGGGGGGGATACGCAGTATTTT
CDR3 protein: CSVDTGGDTQYF

J gene: TRBJ1-2
V gene: TRBV6-5
clone size: .
D gene: .
CDR3 DNA: TGTGCCAGCAGTTACGATGGACAGCTCTATGGCTACACCTTC
CDR3 protein: CASSYDGQLYGYTF

J gene: TRBJ1-2
V gene: TRBV2
clone size: .
D gene: .
CDR3 DNA: TGTGCCAGCAGCCAGGTGAAGGAGCCGGGGAATGGCTACACCTTC
CDR3 protein: CASSQVKEPGNGYTF

J gene: TRBJ2-7
V gene: TRBV10-3
clone size: .
D gene: TRBD2
CDR3 DNA: TGTGCCATCGGGAGGGCGGGAGGGCCTCCCTACGAGCAGTACTTC
CDR3 protein: CAIGRAGGPPYEQYF

J gene: TRBJ1-5
V gene: TRBV5-4
clone size: few
D gene: TRBD1
CDR3 DNA: TGTGCCAGCAGTACCGGGACAGGGATCAACCAGCCCCAGCATTTT
CDR3 protein: CASSTGTGINQPQHF

J gene: TRBJ2-1
V gene: TRBV9
clone size: .
D gene: TRBD1
CDR3 DNA: TGTGCCAGCAGCGTCACCGGGACAGGGAGCAATGAGCAGTTCTTC
CDR3 protein: CASSVTGTGSNEQFF

J gene: TRBJ1-2
V gene: TRBV27
clone size: .
D gene: TRBD1
CDR3 DNA: TGTGCCAGCAGTGAAGGGGGCCAGAACTATGGCTACACCTTC
CDR3 protein: CASSEGGQNYGYTF

J gene: TRBJ2-5
V gene: TRBV7-9
clone size: .
D gene: .
CDR3 DNA: TGTGCCAGCAGCTTTACGTCCAGGCCCGGCGAGACCCAGTACTTC
CDR3 protein: CASSFTSRPGETQYF

J gene: TRBJ2-7
V gene: TRBV29-1
clone size: .
D gene: TRBD2
CDR3 DNA: TGCAGCACAAGGGAGGGCCCGTCCTACGAGCAGTACTTC
CDR3 protein: CSTREGPSYEQYF

J gene: TRBJ1-1
V gene: TRBV18
clone size: .
D gene: .
CDR3 DNA: TGTGCCAGCTCACCCGAACAGGGACCGAACACTGAAGCTTTCTTT
CDR3 protein: CASSPEQGPNTEAFF

J gene: TRBJ2-7
V gene: TRBV19
clone size: .
D gene: .
CDR3 DNA: TGTGCCAGTAGTCCCAGACAGAGGGGGATCGAGCAGTACTTC
CDR3 protein: CASSPRQRGIEQYF

J gene: TRBJ1-2
V gene: TRBV2
clone size: .
D gene: .
CDR3 DNA: TGTGCCAGCATCCAGGGGTCTAACTATGGCTACACCTTC
CDR3 protein: CASIQGSNYGYTF

J gene: TRBJ2-2
V gene: TRBV7-3
clone size: .
D gene: TRBD1
CDR3 DNA: TGTGCCAGCTCCCTCGGGACAGCGAACACCGGGGAGCTGTTTTTT
CDR3 protein: CASSLGTANTGELFF

J gene: TRBJ1-2
V gene: TRBV20-1
clone size: .
D gene: TRBD1
CDR3 DNA: TGCAGTGCTAGGGACAGGGATGGCTACACCTTC
CDR3 protein: CSARDRDGYTF

J gene: TRBJ2-5
V gene: TRBV4-1
clone size: .
D gene: TRBD2
CDR3 DNA: TGCGCCAGCAGCCAAGATGAGCGGGGACCCTGGGAGACCCAGTACTTC
CDR3 protein: CASSQDERGPWETQYF

J gene: TRBJ1-2
V gene: TRBV5-1
clone size: .
D gene: TRBD1
CDR3 DNA: TGCGCCAGCAGCGGACAGACAGGGAATCGGCATGGCTACACCTTC
CDR3 protein: CASSGQTGNRHGYTF

J gene: TRBJ1-4
V gene: TRBV4-1
clone size: .
D gene: .
CDR3 DNA: TGCGCCAGCAGCCAAGTTGGCAGGGTAAATGAAAAACTGTTTTTT
CDR3 protein: CASSQVGRVNEKLFF

J gene: TRBJ1-2
V gene: TRBV28
clone size: .
D gene: .
CDR3 DNA: TGTGCCAGCAGCCCACTCGGGGGAAACTATGGCTACACCTTC
CDR3 protein: CASSPLGGNYGYTF

J gene: TRBJ1-2
V gene: TRBV19
clone size: .
D gene: .
CDR3 DNA: TGTGCCAGTAGTACCCGACAGTACTACACCTTC
CDR3 protein: CASSTRQYYTF

J gene: TRBJ2-7
V gene: TRBV27
clone size: .
D gene: TRBD1
CDR3 DNA: TGTGCCAGCAGTTCGATGAGGACAGGGGGGCCCCCAAACGACTACGAGCAGTACTTC
CDR3 protein: CASSSMRTGGPPNDYEQYF

J gene: TRBJ2-2
V gene: TRBV30
clone size: .
D gene: TRBD1
CDR3 DNA: TGTGCCTGGAGTGGGATGACAGGGGGCGGGGAGCTGTTTTTT
CDR3 protein: CAWSGMTGGGELFF

J gene: TRBJ2-1
V gene: TRBV27
clone size: .
D gene: TRBD2
CDR3 DNA: TGTGCCAGCAGTTTGGGGGGGGGACTAGCCTACAATGAGCAGTTCTTC
CDR3 protein: CASSLGGGLAYNEQFF

J gene: TRBJ2-6
V gene: TRBV27
clone size: once
D gene: TRBD2
CDR3 DNA: TGTGCCAGCAGTTCGACTAGCGGGAGGCCTGTCTCTGGGGCCAACGTCCTGACTTTC
CDR3 protein: CASSSTSGRPVSGANVLTF

J gene: TRBJ2-7
V gene: TRBV11-2
clone size: .
D gene: .
CDR3 DNA: TGTGCCAGCAGCTCGACACCGACTAGGACGTTTACCTACGAGCAGTACTTC
CDR3 protein: CASSSTPTRTFTYEQYF

J gene: TRBJ1-1
V gene: TRBV18
clone size: .
D gene: .
CDR3 DNA: TGTGCCAGCTCACCATATAGGGAGCGGAACACTGAAGCTTTCTTT
CDR3 protein: CASSPYRERNTEAFF

J gene: TRBJ1-2
V gene: TRBV6-1
clone size: .
D gene: .
CDR3 DNA: TGTGCCAGCAGTGATACAGGCCGCTATGGCTACACCTTC
CDR3 protein: CASSDTGRYGYTF

J gene: TRBJ2-2
V gene: TRBV6-1
clone size: once
D gene: .
CDR3 DNA: TGTGCCAGCGGCAAAAACACCGGGGAGCTGTTTTTT
CDR3 protein: CASGKNTGELFF

J gene: TRBJ1-2
V gene: TRBV15
clone size: .
D gene: TRBD1
CDR3 DNA: TGTGCCACCAGCAACCCGGGACAGGGACGCGGCTACACCTTC
CDR3 protein: CATSNPGQGRGYTF

J gene: TRBJ1-1
V gene: TRBV27
clone size: once
D gene: .
CDR3 DNA: TGTGCCAGCAGTTTGCTCGGGGTCCCTGAAGCTTTCTTT
CDR3 protein: CASSLLGVPEAFF

J gene: TRBJ2-7
V gene: TRBV7-8
clone size: few
D gene: TRBD1
CDR3 DNA: TGTGCCAGCAGCTTAGGACAGGGTCCCTACTACGAGCAGTACTTC
CDR3 protein: CASSLGQGPYYEQYF

J gene: TRBJ2-5
V gene: TRBV28
clone size: .
D gene: .
CDR3 DNA: TGTGCCAGCAGACGCGGGACAGTCCGAGAGACCCAGTACTTC
CDR3 protein: CASRRGTVRETQYF

J gene: TRBJ1-3
V gene: TRBV7-8
clone size: .
D gene: .
CDR3 DNA: TGTGCCAGCAGCTTAGATCTTCGAGGGCTCTCTGGAAACACCATATATTTT
CDR3 protein: CASSLDLRGLSGNTIYF

J gene: TRBJ2-2
V gene: TRBV5-6
clone size: .
D gene: .
CDR3 DNA: TGTGCCAGCAGCTTATATGGACTGAACACCGGGGAGCTGTTTTTT
CDR3 protein: CASSLYGLNTGELFF

J gene: TRBJ2-1
V gene: TRBV7-9
clone size: few
D gene: TRBD2
CDR3 DNA: TGTGCCAGCACCTTGGGACTAGCGGTTGGCGGGTGGTCCAATGAGCAGTTCTTC
CDR3 protein: CASTLGLAVGGWSNEQFF

J gene: TRBJ2-6
V gene: TRBV5-1
clone size: .
D gene: .
CDR3 DNA: TGCGCCAGCAGCCCTATTTCCTCCTCTGGGGCCAACGTCCTGACTTTC
CDR3 protein: CASSPISSSGANVLTF

J gene: TRBJ1-2
V gene: TRBV5-6
clone size: .
D gene: .
CDR3 DNA: TGTGCCAGCAGCTTACCTGGACTTTATCGAGATGGCTACACCTTC
CDR3 protein: CASSLPGLYRDGYTF

J gene: TRBJ1-1
V gene: TRBV11-2
clone size: .
D gene: TRBD1
CDR3 DNA: TGTGCCAGCAGCTCGAGGACAGGGGCGACTGAAGCTTTCTTT
CDR3 protein: CASSSRTGATEAFF

J gene: TRBJ2-7
V gene: TRBV2
clone size: once
D gene: TRBD2
CDR3 DNA: TGTGCCAGCAGACCCTCTAGCGGACCCTACGAGCAGTACTTC
CDR3 protein: CASRPSSGPYEQYF

J gene: TRBJ2-1
V gene: TRBV4-2
clone size: few
D gene: TRBD2
CDR3 DNA: TGTGCCAGCAGCCCTGGTTCTAGCGGGAGCTATGAGCAGTTCTTC
CDR3 protein: CASSPGSSGSYEQFF

J gene: TRBJ2-1
V gene: TRBV19
clone size: .
D gene: TRBD2
CDR3 DNA: TGTGCCAGTAGTCAACCGCGTTCAGCGGGAGATTCAGATGAGCAGTTCTTC
CDR3 protein: CASSQPRSAGDSDEQFF

J gene: TRBJ1-2
V gene: TRBV5-8
clone size: .
D gene: .
CDR3 DNA: TGTGCCAGCAGCTTGTTAAGTCAGATGAACGAAGTGAACTATGGCTACACCTTC
CDR3 protein: CASSLLSQMNEVNYGYTF

J gene: TRBJ2-4
V gene: TRBV28
clone size: .
D gene: TRBD2
CDR3 DNA: TGTGCCAGCAGTTTCGGGGGAGGGGCCAAAAACATTCAGTACTTC
CDR3 protein: CASSFGGGAKNIQYF

J gene: TRBJ2-2
V gene: TRBV7-3
clone size: .
D gene: TRBD2
CDR3 DNA: TGTGCCAGCAGCTTAGGGGTAGCGGGAGGCACCGGGGAGCTGTTTTTT
CDR3 protein: CASSLGVAGGTGELFF

J gene: TRBJ1-5
V gene: TRBV4-2
clone size: .
D gene: .
CDR3 DNA: TGTGCCAGCAGCCAAGAATTACAACAGGCCAATCAGCCCCAGCATTTT
CDR3 protein: CASSQELQQANQPQHF

J gene: TRBJ2-5
V gene: TRBV5-1
clone size: .
D gene: TRBD2
CDR3 DNA: TGCGCCAGTCAAAACTTGCGCTCTAGCGGGCGATTAGAGACCCAGTACTTC
CDR3 protein: CASQNLRSSGRLETQYF

J gene: TRBJ2-7
V gene: TRBV28
clone size: few
D gene: .
CDR3 DNA: TGTGCCAGCAGTTTATGGGCGGTGAGCTCCTACGAGCAGTACTTC
CDR3 protein: CASSLWAVSSYEQYF

J gene: TRBJ2-5
V gene: TRBV30
clone size: .
D gene: .
CDR3 DNA: TGTGCCTGGAGTAGAGGAGAGACCCAGTACTTC
CDR3 protein: CAWSRGETQYF